This TCR beta chain was observed in a study of T-cell memory formation after mild COVID-19. A note on this clonotype: Its target is not known. One end of the junction fails to match germline, which may point to a read error.

Notes on the study in general: Still unconfirmed is whether the second-wave clones peaking on day 37 recognized SARS-CoV-2. The study found balanced CD4/CD8 in clones contracting day 15 to 85 and a CD4+ lean in later expanders.

TCRdb independently ran MiXCR on the 5' RACE reads; one entry per CDR3 protein. The sample shows about 470,000 distinct CDR3 sequences, roughly 18% of them seen only once. Germline CDR1 is MGHRA and CDR2 is YSYEKL. The CDR3 has 15 residues. This receptor was identified in an adult woman who had mild COVID-19 (a few samples of this study predate the infection). Cell type and time point are not known. The J gene is TRBJ1-1, the V gene TRBV4-1, with D hard to call. Sequenced material: PBMCs or a T cell subset sorted from them (not recorded which). The CDR3 region has the DNA TGCGCCAGCACCCAAGAGTCTTCGGGGAACACTGAAGCTTTCTTT. The encoded protein is CASTQESSGNTEAFF.